The rows below give T cell receptor beta chains drawn from one sample of a study of beta chain features in type 1 diabetes. TCRdb's copy holds only in-frame clones and misses some; the assay was immunoSEQ multiplex PCR. This repertoire shows nearly 250,000 clones, under 70% found once; its top ten account for about 0.05%. Sample: naive CD4+ T cells from blood. These TCRs come from a man between 25 and 39 years old in good health. Both conserved end residues are part of each CDR3. Each record gives: J gene, clone size, V gene, D gene, CDR3 DNA, CDR3 protein. A D gene is named only where the DNA matches it firmly. Clone size appears in some rows only: once, few, many, or a class for an expanded clone.

j_gene: TRBJ2-3; abundance: .; v_gene: TRBV29-1; d_gene: .; CDR3nt: TGCAGCGTTGAGAGCGGACTGGTGAGCACAGATACGCAGTATTTT; CDR3aa: CSVESGLVSTDTQYF
j_gene: TRBJ1-2; abundance: few; v_gene: TRBV7-2; d_gene: .; CDR3nt: TGTGCCAGCAGCTTAACTCTAGGCTACACCTTC; CDR3aa: CASSLTLGYTF
j_gene: TRBJ2-1; abundance: .; v_gene: TRBV20-1; d_gene: .; CDR3nt: TGCAGCATGGGCTACAATGAGCAGTTCTTC; CDR3aa: CSMGYNEQFF
j_gene: TRBJ2-2; abundance: .; v_gene: TRBV7-2; d_gene: .; CDR3nt: TGTGCCAGCAGCTTCGGTTTCTCCACCGGGGAGCTGTTTTTT; CDR3aa: CASSFGFSTGELFF
j_gene: TRBJ2-3; abundance: .; v_gene: TRBV25-1; d_gene: .; CDR3nt: TGTGCCAGCAGTGCAGCTCTTCCTGGGGCAGATACGCAGTATTTT; CDR3aa: CASSAALPGADTQYF
j_gene: TRBJ2-7; abundance: .; v_gene: TRBV29-1; d_gene: .; CDR3nt: TGCAGCGTCCCTGGGGAGGCTTGCTACGAGCAGTACTTC; CDR3aa: CSVPGEACYEQYF
j_gene: TRBJ2-5; abundance: .; v_gene: TRBV7-2; d_gene: .; CDR3nt: TGTGCCAGCAGTAACCACGGGACCCAAGAGACCCAGTACTTC; CDR3aa: CASSNHGTQETQYF
j_gene: TRBJ2-3; abundance: .; v_gene: TRBV7-2; d_gene: TRBD2; CDR3nt: TGTGCCAGCAGCTCTAGCGGGATCCCTGAGGATACGCAGTATTTT; CDR3aa: CASSSSGIPEDTQYF
j_gene: TRBJ2-2; abundance: .; v_gene: TRBV18; d_gene: .; CDR3nt: TGTGCCAGCTCACCACAGGGTACCGGGGAGCTGTTTTTT; CDR3aa: CASSPQGTGELFF
j_gene: TRBJ2-3; abundance: .; v_gene: TRBV5-4; d_gene: TRBD2; CDR3nt: TGTGCCAGCAGCTTGTTTAGCGGGAGGGCCCCAGATACGCAGTATTTT; CDR3aa: CASSLFSGRAPDTQYF
j_gene: TRBJ1-1; abundance: once; v_gene: TRBV30; d_gene: .; CDR3nt: TGTGCCTGTATCACAGGACTGCTTGAAGCTTTCTTT; CDR3aa: CACITGLLEAFF
j_gene: TRBJ1-6; abundance: .; v_gene: TRBV27; d_gene: .; CDR3nt: TGTGCCAGCAGTCTGCAAGTTAATTCACCCCTCCACTTT; CDR3aa: CASSLQVNSPLHF
j_gene: TRBJ2-7; abundance: .; v_gene: TRBV9; d_gene: .; CDR3nt: TGTGCCAGCAGCAAGGCCCGGGACGGCTTCTACGAGCAGTACTTC; CDR3aa: CASSKARDGFYEQYF
j_gene: TRBJ2-3; abundance: .; v_gene: TRBV5-5; d_gene: .; CDR3nt: TGTGCCAGCAGCCCTAGGGGCGCGACAGATACGCAGTATTTT; CDR3aa: CASSPRGATDTQYF
j_gene: TRBJ1-2; abundance: .; v_gene: TRBV11-2; d_gene: .; CDR3nt: TGTGCCAGCAGCCCCGCGGCTAACTATGGCTACACCTTC; CDR3aa: CASSPAANYGYTF
j_gene: TRBJ2-6; abundance: .; v_gene: TRBV30; d_gene: .; CDR3nt: TGTGCCTGGAGTCCGTACTCTGGGGCCAACGTCCTGACTTTC; CDR3aa: CAWSPYSGANVLTF
j_gene: TRBJ2-7; abundance: .; v_gene: TRBV5-6; d_gene: .; CDR3nt: TGTGCCAGCAGCAGAGGACGGTCCTACGAGCAGTACTTC; CDR3aa: CASSRGRSYEQYF
j_gene: TRBJ2-1; abundance: .; v_gene: TRBV20-1; d_gene: .; CDR3nt: TGCAGTGCTAGAGACAATGAGCAGTTCTTC; CDR3aa: CSARDNEQFF
j_gene: TRBJ1-5; abundance: .; v_gene: TRBV18; d_gene: .; CDR3nt: TGTGCCAGCTCACCATTAAACAGAAATCAGCCCCAGCATTTT; CDR3aa: CASSPLNRNQPQHF
j_gene: TRBJ1-2; abundance: .; v_gene: TRBV20-1; d_gene: .; CDR3nt: TGCAGTGCTGCCGACGCTGGGAGCTACACCTTC; CDR3aa: CSAADAGSYTF
j_gene: TRBJ1-1; abundance: few; v_gene: TRBV23-1; d_gene: .; CDR3nt: TGCGCCAGCAGTCAGACGCCTCGAACAAGTACTGAAGCTTTCTTT; CDR3aa: CASSQTPRTSTEAFF
j_gene: TRBJ2-5; abundance: .; v_gene: TRBV29-1; d_gene: .; CDR3nt: TGCAGCGTTGAAGGGGCGTGGGTGGAGACCCAGTACTTC; CDR3aa: CSVEGAWVETQYF
j_gene: TRBJ2-1; abundance: .; v_gene: TRBV30; d_gene: .; CDR3nt: TGTGCCTGGAGTACAGAAAGCTACAATGAGCAGTTCTTC; CDR3aa: CAWSTESYNEQFF
j_gene: TRBJ1-4; abundance: .; v_gene: TRBV7-9; d_gene: TRBD1; CDR3nt: TGTGCCAGCAGCTTACGAGGACAGGGGAACAATGAAAAACTGTTTTTT; CDR3aa: CASSLRGQGNNEKLFF
j_gene: TRBJ1-1; abundance: .; v_gene: TRBV29-1; d_gene: .; CDR3nt: TGCAGCGTTAAGGGGTCGGGCACTGAAGCTTTCTTT; CDR3aa: CSVKGSGTEAFF